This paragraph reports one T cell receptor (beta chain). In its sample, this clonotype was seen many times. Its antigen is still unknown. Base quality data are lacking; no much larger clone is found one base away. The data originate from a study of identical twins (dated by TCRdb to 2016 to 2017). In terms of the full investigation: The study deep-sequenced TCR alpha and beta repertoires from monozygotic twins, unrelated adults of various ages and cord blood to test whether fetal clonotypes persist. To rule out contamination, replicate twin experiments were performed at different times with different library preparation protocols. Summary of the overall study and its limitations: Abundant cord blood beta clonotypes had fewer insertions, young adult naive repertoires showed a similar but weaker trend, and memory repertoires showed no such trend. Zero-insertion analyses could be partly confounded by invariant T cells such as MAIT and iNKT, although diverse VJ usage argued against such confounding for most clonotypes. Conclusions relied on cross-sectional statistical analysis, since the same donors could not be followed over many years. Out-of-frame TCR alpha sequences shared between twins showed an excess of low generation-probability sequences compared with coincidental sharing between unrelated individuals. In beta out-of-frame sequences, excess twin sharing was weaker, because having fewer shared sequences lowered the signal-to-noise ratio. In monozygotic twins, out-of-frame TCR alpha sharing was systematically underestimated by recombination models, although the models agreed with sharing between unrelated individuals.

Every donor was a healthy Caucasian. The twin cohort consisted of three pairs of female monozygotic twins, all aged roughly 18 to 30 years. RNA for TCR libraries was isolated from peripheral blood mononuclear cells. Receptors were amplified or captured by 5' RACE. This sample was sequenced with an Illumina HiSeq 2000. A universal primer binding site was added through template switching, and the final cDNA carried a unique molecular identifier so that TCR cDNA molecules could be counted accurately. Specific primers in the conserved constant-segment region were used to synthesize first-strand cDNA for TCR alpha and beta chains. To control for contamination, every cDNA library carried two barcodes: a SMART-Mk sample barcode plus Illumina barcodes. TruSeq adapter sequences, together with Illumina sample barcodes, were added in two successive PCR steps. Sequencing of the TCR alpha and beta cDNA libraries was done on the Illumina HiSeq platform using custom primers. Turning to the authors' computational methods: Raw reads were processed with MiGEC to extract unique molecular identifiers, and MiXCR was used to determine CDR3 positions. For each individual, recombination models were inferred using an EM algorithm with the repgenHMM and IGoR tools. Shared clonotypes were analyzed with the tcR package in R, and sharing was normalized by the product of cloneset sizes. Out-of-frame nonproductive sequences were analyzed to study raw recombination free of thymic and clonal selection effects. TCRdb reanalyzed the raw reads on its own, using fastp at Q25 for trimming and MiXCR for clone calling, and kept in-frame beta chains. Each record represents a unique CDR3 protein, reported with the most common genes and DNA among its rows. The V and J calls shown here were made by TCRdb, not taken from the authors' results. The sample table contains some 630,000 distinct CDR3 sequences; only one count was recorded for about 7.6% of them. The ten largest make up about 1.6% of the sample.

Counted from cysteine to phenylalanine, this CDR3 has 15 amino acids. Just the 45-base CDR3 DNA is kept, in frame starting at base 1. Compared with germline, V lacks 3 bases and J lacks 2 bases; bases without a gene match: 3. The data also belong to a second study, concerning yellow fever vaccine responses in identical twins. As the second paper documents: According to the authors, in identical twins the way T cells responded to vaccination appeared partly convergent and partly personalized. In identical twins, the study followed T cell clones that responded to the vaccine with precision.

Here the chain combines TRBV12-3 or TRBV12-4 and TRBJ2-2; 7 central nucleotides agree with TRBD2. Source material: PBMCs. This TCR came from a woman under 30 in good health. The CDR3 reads CASSFGGGNTGELFF. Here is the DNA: TGTGCCAGCAGTTTTGGCGGGGGAAACACCGGGGAGCTGTTTTTT.